This TCR beta chain was obtained from a study of somatic mutations in cytotoxic T cells in rheumatoid arthritis. Study-wide context: Patient blood, which was peripheral blood collected as 30 ml EDTA, was drawn right after diagnosis and before any treatment started.

Findings and caveats of the study: Rheumatoid arthritis patients showed CD8+ clonality increasing with age, unlike healthy controls. There was no knowledge of the antigen targets of the expanded CD8+ clones. Measurement of CD8+ T-cell clonality revealed no significant difference between rheumatoid arthritis patients and age-matched healthy controls.

Some clones are missing from TCRdb's copy, which holds only in-frame ones; the method was immunoSEQ multiplex PCR. The table shows approximately 14,000 clones, with around 78% occurring only once. The length of the CDR3 is 15 residues. Germline CDR1 is MGHRA and CDR2 is YSYEKL. Trimming left V 1 base short and J 6 bases short, with 15 bases between. With regard to this clone: The antigen is unknown.

Input material: CD8+ T cells sorted from blood. The chain has TRBV4-1 and TRBJ2-5; possible D gene TRBD2, 5 bases. The sequence was collected from an adult with rheumatoid arthritis. The DNA for the CDR3 is TGCGCCAGCAGCCAAGTTGTGGGCGAGGGAAAGACCCAGTACTTC. Its translation is CASSQVVGEGKTQYF.